The clone carrying this T cell receptor (beta chain) was seen many times. Amplified TCR beta CDR3 regions were obtained using RNA transcripts as template. The library came from an HTBI-primed first-round RT-PCR and a second-round multiplex PCR. In TCRdb, the multiplex PCR reads were re-called with MiXCR into one record per CDR3 protein. The sample records about 480,000 distinct CDR3 sequences, over 13% being singletons. V lost 6 bases to trimming and J lost 0 bases; unmatched junction nucleotides: 20. The CDR3 consists of 20 residues. Looked up from germline, CDR1 is DFQATT and CDR2 is SNEGSKA (reference sequence). The entry originates in a study of Graves' ophthalmopathy and Graves' hyperthyroidism. Overall study: At the time of initial diagnosis and before any treatment, peripheral blood was collected.

The TCR originated in a woman in her twenties or thirties with Graves' ophthalmopathy. What was sequenced was blood. The rearrangement uses TRBV20-1 and TRBJ2-7, with 13 bases aligning to TRBD2. The CDR3 here is CSAVATGRLAGGLNSYEQYF. CDR3 nucleotide sequence: TGCAGTGCAGTGGCCACAGGGCGACTAGCGGGGGGCCTGAACTCCTACGAGCAGTACTTC.